The following is a TCR beta chain sequence with its context. CDR3 size: 14 residues. Germline CDR1 and CDR2: SGHRS and YFSETQ. The V and J ends lost 4 bases and 1 base respectively, with 11 bases between them. The sample is drawn from a study of OX40 agonist ivuxolimab in advanced cancers. Peripheral blood came from all dose cohorts at three timepoints. The repertoire was sequenced with immunoSEQ multiplex PCR; TCRdb's copy has only in-frame clones and lacks some. Among about 74,000 clones listed, 88% were seen once. The sample here was CD4+ or CD8+ T cells sorted from blood, taken in a trial of the OX40 agonist ivuxolimab. This chain links TRBV5-1 with TRBJ1-1; D uncertain. The TCR sequence derives from an adult with an advanced solid tumor such as melanoma, head and neck, liver or kidney cancer. This chain's CDR3 is CASSPPGWNTEAFF. The DNA of the CDR3 is TGCGCCAGCAGCCCCCCCGGATGGAACACTGAAGCTTTCTTT.